One and the same sample provided the 26 T cell receptor beta chains below, sequenced in a study of blood T cell repertoires in COVID-19. The table came from immunoSEQ multiplex PCR; TCRdb's copy has only in-frame clones and leaves some out. The sample shows 400,000 or so clones, roughly 88% of them seen only once. The sample taken for sequencing was PBMCs or T cells enriched from blood (not recorded which). Receptors originate from a man younger than 35 who had recovered from COVID-19.

The V and J genes are TRBV6-5 and TRBJ1-3; D is unclear. This CDR3 region has 15 residues. The V and J ends lost 6 bases and 0 bases respectively, with 12 bases between them. The germline CDR1 and CDR2 sequences are MNHEY and SVGAGI. The CDR3 loop reads CASRLGAFSGNTIYF. CDR3 sequence (DNA): TGTGCCAGCAGGTTGGGCGCCTTCTCTGGAAACACCATATATTTT.

The chain carries TRBV29-1 and TRBJ2-2, with 8 positions matching TRBD1. With 7 bases clipped from V and 1 base from J, the junction kept 2 bases outside the gene matches. Germline V CDR1 and CDR2: SQVTM, ANQGSEA. This CDR3 contains 13 residues. The CDR3 DNA reads as TGCAGCGCAGACAGGGGGAACACCGGGGAGCTGTTTTTT. It encodes CSADRGNTGELFF.

The chain couples TRBV11-3 to TRBJ2-3; D might be TRBD1 (6 bases). V lost 1 base and J 4 bases, leaving 6 bases between the germline ends. Germline V gene lookup returns CDR1 SGHNT and CDR2 YENEEA. There are 13 residues in the CDR3. CDR3 amino acids: CASSLGGPDTQYF. The DNA for the CDR3 is TGTGCCAGCAGCTTAGGGGGGCCAGATACGCAGTATTTT.

The chain joins TRBV6-5 to TRBJ1-1; 9 bases agree with TRBD1. The CDR3 is made up of 16 amino acids. The V gene's germline CDR1 is MNHEY and CDR2 SVGAGI. Trimming removed 4 bases from V and 1 base from J; junction bases left unmatched: 7. The CDR3 protein is CASSFGNRGQNTEAFF. The CDR3, as DNA: TGTGCCAGCAGTTTTGGGAACAGGGGGCAGAACACTGAAGCTTTCTTT.

This rearrangement joins TRBV28 to TRBJ1-1; TRBD1 is a possible D gene (5 bases). The V gene lost 6 bases and the J gene lost 2 bases, with 7 bases spanning the gap. The germline V gene has CDR1 MDHEN and CDR2 SYDVKM. CDR3 length: 12 amino acids. The CDR3: CASRDRNTEAFF. For the CDR3, the DNA is TGTGCCAGCAGAGACAGAAACACTGAAGCTTTCTTT.

The chain carries TRBV5-4 and TRBJ2-6; 9 bases map to TRBD1. CDR3 length: 18 residues. V trimming: 5 bases; J trimming: 4 bases; junction bases outside the gene matches: 13. Germline CDR1 reads SGHNT; CDR2 reads YYREEE (reference sequence). The CDR3 region has the DNA TGTGCCAGCAGATACACCGGGACAGGGCGGTTGGGGGCCAACGTCCTGACTTTC. Translated, it gives CASRYTGTGRLGANVLTF. Based on the CDR3 plus reference TRBV5-4 and TRBJ2-6, the full variable domain is ETGVTQSPTHLIKTRGQQVTLRCSSQSGHNTVSWYQQALGQGPQFIFQYYREEENGRGNFPPRFSGLQFPNYSSELNVNALELDDSALYLCASRYTGTGRLGANVLTFGAGSRLTVL.

The rearrangement uses TRBV18 and TRBJ1-1; D is unclear. Trimming removed 4 bases at V and 0 bases at J, with 15 bases between. CDR3 size: 16 residues. Germline V gives CDR1 KGHSH, CDR2 LQKENI. CDR3 sequence (DNA): TGTGCCAGCTCACTTCAATGGTACGGGATGAACACTGAAGCTTTCTTT. It translates to CASSLQWYGMNTEAFF.

The sample holds a few counts of this clone. The chain combines TRBV7-9 with TRBJ2-1, with TRBD2 matching over 9 bases. CDR1 is SEHNR and CDR2 is FQNEAQ in the germline V gene (reference sequence). The CDR3 length is 17 residues. With 5 bases clipped from V and 3 bases from J, the junction kept 11 bases outside the gene matches. The CDR3 DNA follows: TGTGCCAGCAGCACAATAGCGGGGGACCCTCTCTACAATGAGCAGTTCTTC. Translated, it gives CASSTIAGDPLYNEQFF. Full variable domain (outside the CDR3, taken from reference TRBV7-9 and TRBJ2-1): DTGVSQNPRHKITKRGQNVTFRCDPISEHNRLYWYRQTLGQGPEFLTYFQNEAQLEKSRLLSDRFSAERPKGSFSTLEIQRTEQGDSAMYLCASSTIAGDPLYNEQFFGPGTRLTVL.

The chain joins TRBV24-1 to TRBJ2-1, with D tentatively TRBD2 (6 bases). The germline V gene encodes CDR1 KGHDR and CDR2 SFDVKD. V was cut by 4 bases and J by 7 bases, with 19 bases left in between. The length of the CDR3 is 16 residues. The CDR3 nucleotides are TGTGCCACCAGTGACAAGAAGCGGGCCGGGGGTAATGAGCAGTTCTTC. It specifies CATSDKKRAGGNEQFF.

The V call is TRBV7-2, the J call TRBJ2-3; D possibly corresponds to TRBD1 (5 bases). The CDR3 has 15 amino acids. With 2 bases removed from V and 6 bases from J, the gap between germline ends came to 15 bases. Germline V CDR1 and CDR2: SGHTA, FQGNSA. DNA for the CDR3: TGTGCCAGCAGCTTACTAGTATTTGCAGGGGATACGCAGTATTTT. Translation: CASSLLVFAGDTQYF. Full variable domain (rest looked up from reference TRBV7-2 and TRBJ2-3): GAGVSQSPSNKVTEKGKDVELRCDPISGHTALYWYRQSLGQGLEFLIYFQGNSAPDKSGLPSDRFSAERTGGSVSTLTIQRTQQEDSAVYLCASSLLVFAGDTQYFGPGTRLTVL.

This chain joins TRBV9 and TRBJ1-6; a weak D match, TRBD1 (5 bases). The CDR3 sequence is 15 residues long. The ends were cut back, 4 bases at V and 3 bases at J, with 11 bases in the middle. Per germline, CDR1 SGDLS and CDR2 YYNGEE. The CDR3 bases are TGTGCCAGCAGCTATCAAGACAGCTATAATTCACCCCTCCACTTT. This codes for CASSYQDSYNSPLHF.

The chain has TRBV28 and TRBJ1-2; unclear D gene. The CDR3 has 13 amino acids. Trimming removed 5 bases at V and 6 bases at J, with 13 bases between. Germline V CDR1 and CDR2: MDHEN, SYDVKM. The CDR3 DNA reads TGTGCCAGCAGTACCCGCGGGGTCGATGGCTACACCTTC. Its translation: CASSTRGVDGYTF.

This chain links TRBV19 with TRBJ1-6; D remains ambiguous. CDR3 length: 14 residues. With 4 bases removed from V and 9 bases from J, the gap between germline ends came to 13 bases. Germline V lookup: CDR1 LNHDA, CDR2 SQIVND (reference sequence). The CDR3 DNA sequence: TGTGCCAGTAGTAGCCGGGATTGGGGTTCACCCCTCCACTTT. Its translation: CASSSRDWGSPLHF.

The chain employs TRBV9 and TRBJ2-1, with 12 positions matching TRBD2. The CDR3 loop spans 15 amino acids. Germline V CDR1 and CDR2: SGDLS, YYNGEE. V lost 0 bases to trimming and J lost 7 bases; unmatched junction nucleotides: 2. The CDR3 loop is CASSVVGLAGNEQFF. DNA of the CDR3: TGTGCCAGCAGCGTAGTAGGACTAGCGGGAAATGAGCAGTTCTTC.

The chain carries TRBV7-9 and TRBJ2-7, with 8 bases lining up with TRBD2. Germline CDR1 SEHNR, CDR2 FQNEAQ (reference sequence). There are 15 residues in the CDR3. The ends lost 4 bases at V and 4 bases at J; junction bases unmatched: 9. The CDR3 DNA follows: TGTGCCAGCAGCTCAGTACCGGGAGGGCGTTACGAGCAGTACTTC. Protein sequence: CASSSVPGGRYEQYF.

The gene calls are TRBV11-2 and TRBJ2-7; tentative D call: TRBD1 (6 bases). The CDR3 spans 15 residues. The V gene lost 3 bases and the J gene lost 7 bases, with 19 bases spanning the gap. Germline loops: CDR1 SGHAT, CDR2 FQNNGV. The CDR3 DNA reads TGTGCCAGCAGCTTCTCCGAACAGGGAAATGAAGAGCAGTACTTC. Its protein product is CASSFSEQGNEEQYF.

The V and J genes are TRBV7-9 and TRBJ2-2; D is undetermined. V was trimmed by 5 bases and J by 8 bases, leaving 21 bases between them. This CDR3 is built from 16 residues. Germline V gene data show CDR1 as SEHNR and CDR2 as FQNEAQ (reference sequence). CDR3 residues: CASSALKDDLLGELFF. The DNA of the CDR3 is TGTGCCAGCAGCGCCTTAAAAGACGACTTACTAGGGGAGCTGTTTTTT.

This clone came up once. The chain carries TRBV11-2 and TRBJ1-5; D remains unclear. The germline CDR1 and CDR2 sequences are SGHAT and FQNNGV. V gave up 3 bases and J gave up 3 bases, with 6 bases separating them. This CDR3 contains 13 residues. The CDR3 DNA is TGTGCCAGCAGCTTGGCCCTCAATCAGCCCCAGCATTTT. Protein: CASSLALNQPQHF.

The table lists this clone with a few counts. This sequence joins TRBV6-5 and TRBJ1-5, with 8 bases fitting TRBD1. Trimming at V came to 6 bases and at J to 2 bases, leaving 6 bases not matched to a gene. This CDR3 comprises 15 residues. In germline, CDR1 is MNHEY, CDR2 SVGAGI. In DNA, the CDR3 is TGTGCCAGCAGAGCAGGGGGCCGGGGCAATCAGCCCCAGCATTTT. Translated, it gives CASRAGGRGNQPQHF.

This clone came up once. The chain joins TRBV13 to TRBJ1-4; weak D call: TRBD1 (5 bases). Trimming took 3 bases from V and 4 from J, leaving 6 bases between them. CDR1 is PRHDT and CDR2 is FYEKMQ in the germline V gene (reference sequence). CDR3 length: 13 residues. CDR3 nucleotides: TGTGCCAGCAGCTTGCAGGGTAATGAAAAACTGTTTTTT. It is translated as CASSLQGNEKLFF.

This chain connects TRBV5-4 to TRBJ2-5; 9 bases are a match to TRBD1. CDR1 SGHNT and CDR2 YYREEE come from the germline V gene (reference sequence). This CDR3 contains 15 residues. J gave up 0 bases and V 0 bases, and 0 bases lay outside the gene matches. CDR3 region: CASSLGTGDQETQYF. DNA of the CDR3: TGTGCCAGCAGCTTGGGGACAGGGGACCAAGAGACCCAGTACTTC.

The chain is built from TRBV15 and TRBJ1-3; the D is unclear. Trimming pared 0 bases from V and 0 bases from J, leaving 9 bases between. Germline values: CDR1 LNHNV, CDR2 YYDKDF (reference sequence). CDR3 length equals 16 residues. CDR3 amino acids: CATSRDFPSSGNTIYF. Here the CDR3 DNA reads TGTGCCACCAGCAGAGATTTTCCATCCTCTGGAAACACCATATATTTT.

J is TRBJ2-1 and V is TRBV27; 12 bases agree with TRBD2. Germline V gene lookup returns CDR1 MNHEY and CDR2 SMNVEV (reference sequence). The CDR3 covers 18 residues. J was trimmed by 3 bases and V by 3 bases; bases with no gene match: 9. This chain's CDR3 is CASSFGARLAGDYNEQFF. Written as DNA, the CDR3 is TGTGCCAGCAGTTTTGGGGCAAGACTAGCGGGAGACTACAATGAGCAGTTCTTC.

The chain employs TRBV11-3 and TRBJ1-4; D perhaps matches TRBD1 (6 bases). V lost 3 bases, J lost 5 bases, and 13 bases lay in between. Germline lookup yields CDR1 SGHNT and CDR2 YENEEA. The CDR3 covers 15 residues. DNA for the CDR3: TGTGCCAGCAGCTTTGGTGCAGGGACAAATGAAAAACTGTTTTTT. Its protein product is CASSFGAGTNEKLFF.

V is TRBV27 and J is TRBJ1-2; tentatively, D is TRBD1 (5 bases). The CDR3 loop spans 13 amino acids. CDR1 and CDR2 (germline): MNHEY, SMNVEV (reference sequence). V lost 0 bases and J 8 bases, leaving 10 bases between the germline ends. The chain's CDR3 is CASSLSLGHGYTF. Here the CDR3 DNA reads TGTGCCAGCAGTTTATCCTTGGGGCACGGCTACACCTTC.

The chain employs TRBV18 and TRBJ1-6, with unresolved D. The germline V gene has CDR1 KGHSH and CDR2 LQKENI. The length of the CDR3 is 18 residues. V was cut by 3 bases and J by 9 bases, with 24 bases left in between. In DNA form, the CDR3 reads TGTGCCAGCTCACCGAGGGATCAGGCAGGTTCCCGAATTTCACCCCTCCACTTT. It yields the protein CASSPRDQAGSRISPLHF. Variable domain in full (rest from reference TRBV18 and TRBJ1-6): NAGVMQNPRHLVRRRGQEARLRCSPMKGHSHVYWYRQLPEEGLKFMVYLQKENIIDESGMPKERFSAEFPKEGPSILRIQQVVRGDSAAYFCASSPRDQAGSRISPLHFGNGTRLTVT.